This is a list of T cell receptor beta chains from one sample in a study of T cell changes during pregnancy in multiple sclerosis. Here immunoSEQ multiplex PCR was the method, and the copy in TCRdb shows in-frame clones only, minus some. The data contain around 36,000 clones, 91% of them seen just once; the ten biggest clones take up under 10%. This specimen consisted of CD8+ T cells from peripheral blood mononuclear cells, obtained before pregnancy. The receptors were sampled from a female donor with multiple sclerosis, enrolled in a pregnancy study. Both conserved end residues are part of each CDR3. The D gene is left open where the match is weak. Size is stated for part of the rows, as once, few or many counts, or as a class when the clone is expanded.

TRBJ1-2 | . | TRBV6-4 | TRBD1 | CASSPGQGMRLDGYTF | TGTGCCAGCAGTCCGGGACAGGGAATGAGGTTGGATGGCTACACCTTC
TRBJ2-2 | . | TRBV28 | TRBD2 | CATYGTSGRAGELFF | TGTGCCACCTACGGGACTAGCGGGAGGGCCGGGGAGCTGTTTTTT
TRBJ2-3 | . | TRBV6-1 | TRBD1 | CASSGTGALLNTDTQYF | TGTGCCAGCAGTGGGACAGGGGCCTTACTCAACACAGATACGCAGTATTTT
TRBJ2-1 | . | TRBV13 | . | CASSFRGSYNEQFF | TGTGCCAGCAGCTTCAGGGGTTCCTACAATGAGCAGTTCTTC
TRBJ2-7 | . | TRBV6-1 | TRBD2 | CAGGRGPYEQYF | TGTGCCGGCGGGAGGGGACCGTACGAGCAGTACTTC
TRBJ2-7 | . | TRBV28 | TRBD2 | CASSYLTSGVYEQYF | TGTGCCAGCAGTTACCTGACTAGCGGGGTCTACGAGCAGTACTTC
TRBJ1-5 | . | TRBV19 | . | CASRTDGNQPQHF | TGTGCCAGTCGGACAGATGGCAATCAGCCCCAGCATTTT
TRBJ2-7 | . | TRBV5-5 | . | CASIPGDSYEQYF | TGTGCCAGCATCCCCGGGGACTCCTACGAGCAGTACTTC
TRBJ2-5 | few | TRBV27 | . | CASSKQDYTQETQYF | TGTGCCAGCAGTAAACAGGACTACACACAAGAGACCCAGTACTTC
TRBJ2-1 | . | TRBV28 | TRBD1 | CAVRIIKGTGAYNEQFF | TGTGCCGTACGAATAATTAAAGGGACAGGGGCGTACAATGAGCAGTTCTTC
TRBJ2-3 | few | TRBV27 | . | CASSLWPTDTQYF | TGTGCCAGCAGTTTATGGCCCACGGATACGCAGTATTTT
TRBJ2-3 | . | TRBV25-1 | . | CASSYGADTQYF | TGTGCCAGCAGTTACGGGGCAGATACGCAGTATTTT
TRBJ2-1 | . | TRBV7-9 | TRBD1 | CASSSSTGTAGNEQFF | TGTGCCAGCAGCTCCTCGACAGGGACAGCTGGAAATGAGCAGTTCTTC
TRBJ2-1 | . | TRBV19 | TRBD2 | CASSKGTSLVISYNEQFF | TGTGCCAGTAGTAAAGGGACTAGTTTAGTTATCTCCTACAATGAGCAGTTCTTC
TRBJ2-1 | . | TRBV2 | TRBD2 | CASTGTNVYNEQFF | TGTGCCAGCACTGGGACTAACGTCTACAATGAGCAGTTCTTC
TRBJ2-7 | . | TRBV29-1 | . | CSVVLRGSTGYEQYF | TGCAGCGTTGTTTTGAGGGGGTCAACGGGCTACGAGCAGTACTTC
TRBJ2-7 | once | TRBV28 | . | CASSYPPGDRTHEQYF | TGTGCCAGCAGTTATCCCCCCGGTGACAGAACTCACGAGCAGTACTTC
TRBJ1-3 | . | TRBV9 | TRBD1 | CASSDNRGATQPLVSGNTIYF | TGTGCCAGCAGCGATAACAGGGGAGCAACACAACCACTCGTCTCTGGAAACACCATATATTTT
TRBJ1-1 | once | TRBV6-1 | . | CASSDSPGPEAFF | TGTGCCAGCAGTGACAGCCCTGGGCCTGAAGCTTTCTTT
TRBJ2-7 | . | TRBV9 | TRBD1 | CASSPRPGQGFYEQYF | TGTGCCAGCAGCCCCCGACCGGGACAGGGTTTTTACGAGCAGTACTTC
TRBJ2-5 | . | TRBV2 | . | CASSSPRTEQETQYF | TGTGCCAGCAGTTCACCTAGGACAGAACAAGAGACCCAGTACTTC
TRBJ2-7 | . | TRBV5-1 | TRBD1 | CASRGDREYEQYF | TGCGCCAGCAGGGGGGACAGGGAATACGAGCAGTACTTC
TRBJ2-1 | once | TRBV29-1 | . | CSVENPHGNNNEQFF | TGCAGCGTTGAAAACCCCCACGGGAACAACAATGAGCAGTTCTTC